This is a list of T cell receptor beta chains from one sample in a study of T cell responses to AZD1222 COVID-19 vaccine. Method: immunoSEQ multiplex PCR; TCRdb's copy keeps in-frame clones and lacks some. The sample includes 20,000 or so clones, over 85% of them seen just once. Source: peripheral blood, taken 28 days after the second AZD1222 dose. The receptors stem from an adult who received the AZD1222 COVID-19 vaccine. The CDR3 runs from the conserved cysteine through the conserved F or W. The D gene is left open where the match is weak. The size field is filled for only some rows; it gives once, few, many or a size class.

V gene	D gene	J gene	clone size	CDR3 protein	CDR3 DNA
TRBV28	-	TRBJ1-1	-	CASSFPGRNTEAFF	TGTGCCAGCAGTTTCCCGGGCAGGAACACTGAAGCTTTCTTT
TRBV28	-	TRBJ1-3	-	CASSSVGVSGNTIYF	TGTGCCAGCAGCTCCGTTGGAGTGTCTGGAAACACCATATATTTT
TRBV12-3/TRBV12-4	-	TRBJ2-5	-	CASSLGAGETQYF	TGTGCCAGCAGCCTAGGGGCGGGGGAGACCCAGTACTTC
TRBV7-2	TRBD2	TRBJ2-5	few	CASSLRLAEETQYF	TGTGCCAGCAGCTTAAGGCTAGCGGAGGAGACCCAGTACTTC
TRBV9	TRBD1	TRBJ1-5	-	CASSSLGQANQPQHF	TGTGCCAGCAGCAGCCTGGGACAGGCAAACCAGCCCCAGCATTTT
TRBV12-3/TRBV12-4	-	TRBJ1-2	-	CASSFPGTHGYTF	TGTGCCAGCAGTTTCCCAGGGACCCATGGCTACACCTTC
TRBV7-2	-	TRBJ2-3	-	CASSLVSGLGTDTQYF	TGTGCCAGCAGCTTAGTATCCGGGTTAGGCACAGATACGCAGTATTTT
TRBV7-9	TRBD1	TRBJ1-2	-	CASSPPDRGLYGYTF	TGTGCCAGCAGCCCGCCCGACAGGGGGCTTTATGGCTACACCTTC
TRBV9	TRBD1	TRBJ2-3	-	CASSPTYRGDTQYF	TGTGCCAGCAGCCCAACATACAGGGGTGATACGCAGTATTTT
TRBV7-8	-	TRBJ2-7	-	CASSPRASNPYEQYF	TGTGCCAGCAGCCCCCGGGCCTCGAACCCCTACGAGCAGTACTTC
TRBV27	-	TRBJ1-4	-	CASSFSGESNEKLFF	TGTGCCAGCAGTTTTTCTGGGGAGAGTAATGAAAAACTGTTTTTT
TRBV19	TRBD2	TRBJ2-5	once	CASSIPGLAGQETQYF	TGTGCCAGTAGTATCCCTGGACTAGCGGGGCAAGAGACCCAGTACTTC
TRBV9	-	TRBJ1-1	-	CASSEGPNTEAFF	TGTGCCAGCAGCGAGGGGCCTAACACTGAAGCTTTCTTT
TRBV7-9	-	TRBJ1-5	-	CASSRRDNQPQHF	TGTGCCAGCAGCCGCCGAGACAATCAGCCCCAGCATTTT
TRBV6-5	-	TRBJ1-2	-	CASRQGRSIFF	TGTGCCAGCAGACAGGGACGGAGTATCTTCTTC
TRBV6-5	-	TRBJ2-2	-	CASSYGGGANTGELFF	TGTGCCAGCAGTTACGGGGGAGGCGCGAACACCGGGGAGCTGTTTTTT
TRBV29-1	TRBD1	TRBJ2-3	few	CSVRTTGLGTDTQYF	TGCAGCGTGCGAACGACAGGGTTAGGCACAGATACGCAGTATTTT
TRBV3-1/TRBV3-2	-	TRBJ2-3	-	CASSQGSLTSTDTQYF	TGTGCCAGCAGCCAAGGCTCACTCACTAGCACAGATACGCAGTATTTT
TRBV28	-	TRBJ2-3	few	CASSFRRNTQYF	TGTGCCAGCAGTTTTAGGCGGAATACGCAGTATTTT
TRBV5-1	TRBD1	TRBJ2-3	-	CASSLGNRGTDTQYF	TGCGCCAGCAGCCTAGGGAACAGGGGAACAGATACGCAGTATTTT
TRBV9	TRBD1	TRBJ1-6	once	CASSGGQSSYNSPLHF	TGTGCCAGCAGCGGGGGACAGAGCTCCTATAATTCACCCCTCCACTTT
TRBV20-1	-	TRBJ1-1	-	CRTRAEAFF	TGCAGGACGAGGGCTGAAGCTTTCTTT
TRBV5-1	-	TRBJ2-6	-	CASSTPGNGANVLTF	TGCGCCAGCAGCACGCCGGGGAACGGGGCCAACGTCCTGACTTTC